This T cell receptor (beta chain) was observed in a study of T cells in Graves' hyperthyroidism and ophthalmopathy. The germline CDR1 and CDR2 sequences are SGHTA and FQGNSA. There are 15 residues in the CDR3. Trimming took off 3 bases at V and 2 bases at J, with 14 bases between the two ends. TCR beta CDR3 regions were amplified from RNA transcripts. The study used the HTBI primer set for a first-round RT-PCR of the TCR CDR3. TCRdb reprocessed the multiplex PCR reads with MiXCR, giving one entry per CDR3 protein. The data show hundreds of thousands of distinct CDR3 sequences, with over 12% seen just once and about 4.5% held by the top ten. There are many counts of this clonotype.

The rearrangement links TRBV7-2 to TRBJ2-7; D is unresolved. The receptor was derived from a woman in her 40s with Graves' ophthalmopathy. The sequenced material came from blood. DNA of the CDR3: TGTGCCAGCAGCTTGATTTTCGGCAGCACCTACGAGCAGTACTTC. Protein: CASSLIFGSTYEQYF.